This TCR beta chain was captured by sequencing in a study of T cell responses to AZD1222 COVID-19 vaccine. Study-level results: A rise in Spike-specific TCR breadth and depth followed two AZD1222 doses. Most donors were white British and more were female, and clonal diversity was possibly underestimated.

As for this clone: Antigen unknown.

The data were produced by immunoSEQ multiplex PCR, yet TCRdb's version contains in-frame clones alone and is incomplete. The sample carries approximately 140,000 clones, about 91% recorded once. The sequence was collected from an adult in good health. The sequences come from peripheral blood, collected on day 0 of AZD1222 vaccination.

CDR3 coding DNA: TGTGCCAGCAGCCGCGGACCAGAAGCTTTCTTT. This sequence encodes CASSRGPEAFF. The chain couples TRBV6-5 to TRBJ1-1; D gene ambiguous. Germline CDR1 and CDR2: MNHEY and SVGAGI. There are 11 residues in the CDR3. The V end lost 6 bases, the J end lost 8 bases, and 10 bases lay between the germline ends.